The clone carrying this T cell receptor (beta chain) was observed a handful of times. Its matching antigen is unknown. In germline, CDR1 is KGHSH, CDR2 LQKENI. The CDR3 has 14 amino acids. V was shortened by 0 bases and J by 9 bases, with 13 bases between the two germline ends. Ophthalmopathy patients all had a Clinical Activity Score of at least 3, a NOSPECS grade of at least 4 and disease under 3 months old. RNA transcripts were the template for amplifying TCR beta CDR3 regions. A set of HTBI primers served as the primers for a first-round RT-PCR of the TCR CDR3. Each CDR3 protein gets one entry after TCRdb re-called the multiplex PCR reads with MiXCR. The sample shows about 530,000 distinct CDR3 sequences, roughly 18% of them seen only once. This record belongs to a study of T cells in Graves' hyperthyroidism and ophthalmopathy. Overall study findings and caveats: The authors' 13 V-J model separated ophthalmopathy from stable hyperthyroidism.

V and J are TRBV18 and TRBJ2-3; TRBD2 is a possible D gene (5 bases). The sample consisted of blood. This receptor was taken from a woman aged 18-30 years with Graves' ophthalmopathy. In DNA, the CDR3 is TGTGCCAGCTCACCACCAGGTGGACTGCAAACGCAGTATTTT. This codes for CASSPPGGLQTQYF.